These 26 T cell receptor beta chains share one sample of origin, sequenced in a study of blood T cell repertoires in COVID-19. Sequencing was performed with immunoSEQ multiplex PCR; in TCRdb, only in-frame clones are kept and a portion is missing. The data contain around 280,000 clones, around 85% of them singletons. Source material: peripheral blood. The receptors were sampled from a woman aged 25 to 39 who had recovered from COVID-19.

V is TRBV3-1 (or the pseudogene TRBV3-2) and J is TRBJ2-3; 10 bases map to TRBD1. Germline V lookup: CDR1 LGHDT, CDR2 YNNKEL (reference sequence). With V trimmed by 6 bases and J by 6 bases, 6 bases remained unmatched. CDR3 length equals 14 residues. The CDR3 loop is CASRRDRGGDTQYF. The CDR3 DNA follows: TGTGCCAGCAGACGGGACAGGGGAGGGGATACGCAGTATTTT.

V usage is TRBV9 and J usage is TRBJ2-7, with TRBD2 matching 8 bases. Germline lookup yields CDR1 SGDLS and CDR2 YYNGEE. This CDR3 is built from 15 residues. After removal of 3 bases from V and 3 bases from J, the junction contained 8 bases not matched to a gene. The CDR3 here is CASSGGSLAVYEQYF. CDR3 DNA sequence: TGTGCCAGCAGCGGGGGGTCACTAGCGGTCTACGAGCAGTACTTC.

The chain combines TRBV11-2 with TRBJ1-1; the match to TRBD1 covers 9 bases. The trim removed 5 bases at V and 1 base at J, leaving 8 bases unmatched. The length of the CDR3 is 16 residues. Germline CDR1 SGHAT, CDR2 FQNNGV. This chain's CDR3 is CASSPRQGVWNTEAFF. CDR3 nucleotides: TGTGCCAGCAGCCCCCGACAGGGGGTCTGGAACACTGAAGCTTTCTTT.

The gene calls are TRBV5-4 and TRBJ2-7; D gene ambiguous. The CDR3 runs 14 residues. With 0 bases removed from V and 2 bases from J, the gap between germline ends came to 9 bases. The germline V gene encodes CDR1 SGHNT and CDR2 YYREEE (reference sequence). Here the CDR3 reads CASSLGGAPYEQYF. CDR3 in DNA: TGTGCCAGCAGCTTGGGCGGCGCCCCCTACGAGCAGTACTTC. Full variable domain (outside the CDR3, taken from reference TRBV5-4 and TRBJ2-7): ETGVTQSPTHLIKTRGQQVTLRCSSQSGHNTVSWYQQALGQGPQFIFQYYREEENGRGNFPPRFSGLQFPNYSSELNVNALELDDSALYLCASSLGGAPYEQYFGPGTRLTVT.

The V gene is TRBV30, the J gene TRBJ2-3; 8 nucleotides align to TRBD2. This CDR3 contains 16 residues. V was pared by 3 bases and J by 2 bases, with 10 bases of the junction left unmatched. Germline assignment: CDR1 GTSNPN and CDR2 SVGIG (reference sequence). CDR3 nucleotides: TGTGCCTGGAGGCGGGGGGCGGGGGGACCCACAGATACGCAGTATTTT. It specifies CAWRRGAGGPTDTQYF.

This chain joins TRBV19 and TRBJ2-3; TRBD1 matches 8 bases. Looked up from germline, CDR1 is LNHDA and CDR2 is SQIVND (reference sequence). V trimming: 6 bases; J trimming: 6 bases; junction bases outside the gene matches: 8. The CDR3 sequence is 14 residues long. CDR3: CASSLTGDPDTQYF. The CDR3 DNA is TGTGCCAGTAGCCTGACAGGGGACCCCGATACGCAGTATTTT. Based on the CDR3 plus reference TRBV19 and TRBJ2-3, the full variable domain is DGGITQSPKYLFRKEGQNVTLSCEQNLNHDAMYWYRQDPGQGLRLIYYSQIVNDFQKGDIAEGYSVSREKKESFPLTVTSAQKNPTAFYLCASSLTGDPDTQYFGPGTRLTVL.

This sequence joins TRBV7-9 and TRBJ2-3; D not resolved. The CDR3 runs to 13 residues. Trimming removed 1 base at V and 5 bases at J, with 7 bases between. Germline lookup yields CDR1 SEHNR and CDR2 FQNEAQ (reference sequence). CDR3 sequence (DNA): TGTGCCAGCAGCTTAGTGCTCGGAGATACGCAGTATTTT. As protein: CASSLVLGDTQYF.

The chain uses TRBV19 and TRBJ1-1, with TRBD1 as a possible D gene (6 bases). Germline values: CDR1 LNHDA, CDR2 SQIVND (reference sequence). Between the trimmed V and J ends, which lost 7 bases and 1 base, there was a span of 7 bases. The CDR3 is 12 residues long. Written as DNA, the CDR3 is TGTGCCAGTAAGACAGGGAACACTGAAGCTTTCTTT. It yields the protein CASKTGNTEAFF.

The V call is TRBV4-3, the J call TRBJ2-7, with D maybe TRBD1 (6 bases). CDR1 is LGHNA, CDR2 YSLEER, per germline. V was clipped by 0 bases and J by 6 bases, with 15 bases between them. The CDR3 has 15 residues. The CDR3 loop is CASSQEAQQGFEQYF. CDR3 in DNA: TGCGCCAGCAGCCAAGAGGCCCAACAGGGTTTCGAGCAGTACTTC.

The chain recombines TRBV7-9 with TRBJ2-3, with a weak D call TRBD2 (6 bases). V lost 2 bases to trimming and J lost 6 bases, with 15 bases between them. CDR1 is SEHNR, CDR2 FQNEAQ, per germline (reference sequence). The CDR3 spans 15 residues. This chain's CDR3 is CASSLRRTTGDTQYF. CDR3 nucleotide sequence: TGTGCCAGCAGCTTACGGCGGACTACGGGTGATACGCAGTATTTT.

The J gene is TRBJ2-7, the V gene TRBV6-5; tentative D call: TRBD1 (6 bases). The CDR3 is 15 amino acids. CDR1 is MNHEY and CDR2 is SVGAGI in the germline V gene. Trimming removed 7 bases from V and 6 bases from J, with 22 bases in between. The CDR3 protein is CASTKRSAGELEQYF. CDR3 in DNA: TGTGCCAGCACCAAAAGAAGCGCAGGGGAGCTCGAGCAGTACTTC.

Only one count was recorded for this clone. CDR3 amino acids: CATEANYSYEQYF. The CDR3 region has the DNA TGTGCCACCGAAGCCAATTACTCCTACGAGCAGTACTTC. The genes are TRBV15 and TRBJ2-7; the D is unclear. Germline lookup yields CDR1 LNHNV and CDR2 YYDKDF (reference sequence). This CDR3 is 13 amino acids long. V lost 8 bases to trimming and J lost 0 bases, with 11 bases between them.

The rearrangement joins TRBV4-1 to TRBJ1-5; 8 positions agree with TRBD1. The CDR3 consists of 15 residues. Germline lookup yields CDR1 MGHRA and CDR2 YSYEKL. Germline trimming cut 5 bases from V and 5 bases from J; bases unmatched to any gene: 8. Written as DNA, the CDR3 is TGCGCCAGCAGCACCCGACAGGGGAGAGATCAGCCCCAGCATTTT. Translating gives CASSTRQGRDQPQHF.

V gene TRBV10-2 combines with J gene TRBJ2-1, with 8 bases matching TRBD1. Losses at the gene ends were 5 bases for V and 8 bases for J; bases not matched to a gene: 8. There are 14 residues in the CDR3. Germline V lookup: CDR1 WSHSY, CDR2 SAAADI. CDR3: CASSRQGAHDEQFF. CDR3 nucleotide sequence: TGCGCCAGCAGTCGTCAGGGGGCGCATGATGAGCAGTTCTTC.

This chain joins TRBV24-1 and TRBJ2-3; TRBD2 aligns across 8 bases. This CDR3 is built from 17 residues. CDR1 is KGHDR, CDR2 SFDVKD, per germline. V was pared by 3 bases and J by 1 base, with 8 bases of the junction left unmatched. The CDR3 DNA follows: TGTGCCACCAGTGATACTGCAGCACTAGCGGGCACAGATACGCAGTATTTT. It translates to CATSDTAALAGTDTQYF.

The chain is built from TRBV15 and TRBJ2-7; D not certain. The CDR3 contains 15 residues. The V end was cut by 0 bases, the J end by 6 bases, with 15 bases between. The V gene's germline CDR1 is LNHNV and CDR2 YYDKDF (reference sequence). In DNA form, the CDR3 reads TGTGCCACCAGCAGAGATAGACTCGTCGAAGGCGAGCAGTACTTC. Protein product: CATSRDRLVEGEQYF.

The chain combines TRBV6-2 or TRBV6-3 with TRBJ1-1, with D possibly matching TRBD1 (5 bases). Germline V gene lookup returns CDR1 MNHEY and CDR2 SVGEGT. V lost 0 bases and J 6 bases, leaving 14 bases between the germline ends. This CDR3 has 15 residues. In DNA form, the CDR3 reads TGTGCCAGCAGTTACTCGATTGACCCGGGGGCTGAAGCTTTCTTT. Translated: CASSYSIDPGAEAFF.

This clone has just one count. This chain joins TRBV4-1 and TRBJ1-4; 10 bases align to TRBD1. The V and J ends lost 4 bases and 4 bases, in that order; junction bases with no gene match: 3. The CDR3 spans 15 residues. The germline V gene has CDR1 MGHRA and CDR2 YSYEKL. Here the CDR3 reads CASSRGDRGNEKLFF. The CDR3 DNA reads as TGCGCCAGCAGCCGGGGGGACAGGGGTAATGAAAAACTGTTTTTT.

This clone showed up just once. This chain connects TRBV24-1 to TRBJ2-1; TRBD2 agrees at 7 bases. J lost 3 bases, V lost 3 bases, and 10 bases had no gene match. CDR1 and CDR2 from the germline V gene are KGHDR and SFDVKD. This CDR3 has 17 amino acids. The CDR3 is CATSDPREVGRYNEQFF. The CDR3 DNA follows: TGTGCCACCAGTGATCCCCGGGAGGTAGGGCGCTACAATGAGCAGTTCTTC.

V and J are TRBV20-1 and TRBJ1-1, with D perhaps matching TRBD1 (5 bases). CDR3 length equals 11 residues. Trimming cost V 2 bases and J 5 bases, with 6 bases left between them. Germline loops: CDR1 DFQATT, CDR2 SNEGSKA (reference sequence). As DNA, the CDR3 is TGCAGTGCTAGACAGGGAACTGAAGCTTTCTTT. Translated, it gives CSARQGTEAFF.

CDR3 protein: CASSLDGQREAFF. CDR3 nucleotide sequence: TGTGCCAGCAGCTTAGATGGCCAGCGTGAAGCTTTCTTT. The chain recombines TRBV11-3 with TRBJ1-1, with D unresolved. V gave up 0 bases and J gave up 7 bases, with 9 bases separating them. Germline CDR1 is SGHNT and CDR2 is YENEEA. This CDR3 spans 13 amino acids.

The rearrangement links TRBV6-1 to TRBJ2-7; 8 bases are shared with TRBD2. The CDR3 totals 14 residues. J gave up 4 bases and V 2 bases, and 4 bases lay outside the gene matches. In germline, CDR1 is MNHNS, CDR2 SASEGT. Here the CDR3 reads CASSEIAGLYEQYF. The CDR3 bases are TGTGCCAGCAGTGAAATAGCGGGGCTTTACGAGCAGTACTTC.

CDR3 protein: CASGPGPAGETQYF. DNA of the CDR3: TGTGCCAGTGGCCCGGGCCCCGCGGGAGAGACCCAGTACTTC. V gene TRBV19 combines with J gene TRBJ2-5, with D perhaps matching TRBD2 (5 bases). Germline lookup yields CDR1 LNHDA and CDR2 SQIVND (reference sequence). V was pared by 8 bases and J by 4 bases, with 17 bases between. The CDR3 loop spans 14 amino acids.

CDR3 amino acids: CASSLDPPLAGGSEQYF. As DNA, the CDR3 is TGTGCCAGCAGCTTAGACCCTCCGCTAGCGGGAGGAAGCGAGCAGTACTTC. The chain joins TRBV7-2 to TRBJ2-7; 11 nucleotides align to TRBD2. The trim removed 1 base at V and 6 bases at J, leaving 11 bases unmatched. The CDR3 consists of 17 residues. From germline, CDR1 is SGHTA and CDR2 FQGNSA.

The chain has TRBV28 and TRBJ1-2; D is undetermined. Trimming removed 7 bases at V and 2 bases at J, with 14 bases between. Germline assignment: CDR1 MDHEN and CDR2 SYDVKM. CDR3 length: 14 residues. The CDR3 loop reads CASTSLSSNYGYTF. The CDR3 nucleotides read TGTGCCAGCACCTCGCTATCATCAAACTATGGCTACACCTTC.

This sequence joins TRBV6-4 and TRBJ1-6; D might be TRBD1 (5 bases). This CDR3 is built from 14 residues. V lost 5 bases, J lost 10 bases, and 15 bases lay in between. Germline V gene lookup returns CDR1 MRHNA and CDR2 SNTAGT. CDR3 DNA: TGTGCCAGCAGTAGAGACCGGTGGGGCTCACCCCTCCACTTT. Amino acid sequence: CASSRDRWGSPLHF.